A selection of T cell receptor beta chains follows, all from one sample in a study of blood T cell repertoires in COVID-19. Using immunoSEQ multiplex PCR, the repertoire was profiled, and TCRdb retains in-frame clones only, with some absent. This table has a few hundred thousand clones, about four fifths appearing once. Sequencing was done on a sample of PBMCs or T cells enriched from blood (not recorded which). The receptor set was obtained from a woman between 45 and 65 years old who had recovered from COVID-19. Each CDR3 is given with its conserved first and last residue. A D gene is named only where the DNA matches it firmly. The size field is filled for only some rows; it gives once, few, many or a size class.

J gene,D gene,V gene,clone size,CDR3 DNA,CDR3 protein
TRBJ2-3,TRBD2,TRBV7-3,NA,TGTGCCAGCAGCCGGGGGGGCCCGGGGGATACGCAGTATTTT,CASSRGGPGDTQYF
TRBJ2-7,NA,TRBV5-1,NA,TGCGCCAGCAGCGCCGGAGACAGAAACTACGAGCAGTACTTC,CASSAGDRNYEQYF
TRBJ2-2,NA,TRBV18,once,TGTGCCAGCTCACTCGACAGACACACCGGGGAGCTGTTTTTT,CASSLDRHTGELFF
TRBJ2-1,TRBD1,TRBV5-5,once,TGTGCCAGCAGCTCCTTCCCCGGGACAGGGTTACCCAATGAGCAGTTCTTC,CASSSFPGTGLPNEQFF
TRBJ2-7,NA,TRBV15,NA,TGTGCCACCAGCGTGGGAGGAGCAGGAAACGAGCAGTACTTC,CATSVGGAGNEQYF
TRBJ2-2,TRBD2,TRBV27,NA,TGTGCCAGCAGCCTAGCGGGGGGGCATGGGGAGCTGTTTTTT,CASSLAGGHGELFF
TRBJ1-2,TRBD1,TRBV19,NA,TGTGCCAGTAGTAGGGACAGGGCGGGGGTGTACTATGGCTACACCTTC,CASSRDRAGVYYGYTF
TRBJ1-4,NA,TRBV28,NA,TGTGCCACAAGCGCAACTAATGAAAAACTGTTTTTT,CATSATNEKLFF
TRBJ1-1,TRBD1,TRBV11-2,few,TGTGCCAGCAGCTTAGCCCTAACGACAGGGCCTGAAGCTTTCTTT,CASSLALTTGPEAFF
TRBJ1-1,NA,TRBV21-1,NA,TGTGCCAGCAGCAAAGGGCGGGAGGCTTTCTTT,CASSKGREAFF
TRBJ1-1,NA,TRBV4-1,NA,TGCGCCAGCAGCCTTACCGAATTACCAACAGAATCTGAAGCTTTCTTT,CASSLTELPTESEAFF
TRBJ2-2,NA,TRBV11-2,once,TGTGCCAGCAGCTTAGACCTCACTCTTGTTCGCACCGGGGAGCTGTTTTTT,CASSLDLTLVRTGELFF
TRBJ1-1,TRBD1,TRBV27,NA,TGTGCCAGCCGAAAACAGGGGTCCACTGAAGCTTTCTTT,CASRKQGSTEAFF
TRBJ1-6,NA,TRBV9,few,TGTGCCAGCAGCGTAACAGGTTTAAATTCACCCCTCCACTTT,CASSVTGLNSPLHF
TRBJ1-5,NA,TRBV11-2,NA,TGTGCCAGCAGCGCGAGCAGCAATCAGCCCCAGCATTTT,CASSASSNQPQHF
TRBJ1-3,NA,TRBV5-1,once,TGCGCCAGCAGCTTGGCCGGGGGAAACACCATATATTTT,CASSLAGGNTIYF